These 24 T cell receptor beta chains were all obtained from the same sample, sequenced in a study of response to subunit inactivated influenza vaccine. TCRdb re-called the RT-PCR reads through MiXCR, storing one row per CDR3 protein. The sample contains about 780,000 distinct CDR3 sequences, around a sixth of which appear only once. This specimen consisted of PBMCs from blood, obtained more than 4 days after vaccination. All receptors derive from a man aged 50-59 years who received an inactivated influenza vaccine.

This clonotype was seen a handful of times. The J gene is TRBJ2-5, the V gene TRBV15, with D maybe TRBD2 (5 bases). This CDR3 spans 15 amino acids. V was trimmed by 4 bases and J by 1 base, leaving 13 bases between them. Germline CDR1 reads LNHNV; CDR2 reads YYDKDF (reference sequence). In nucleotides, the CDR3 is TGTGCCACCAGCAAGGACGGGGAGATCCAAGAGACCCAGTACTTC. Translated, it gives CATSKDGEIQETQYF.

This chain connects TRBV20-1 to TRBJ2-1; weak D call: TRBD2 (6 bases). V shed 1 base and J shed 5 bases, with 12 bases lying between them. From germline, CDR1 is DFQATT and CDR2 SNEGSKA (reference sequence). The CDR3 has 14 residues. The CDR3: CSARVGSRDNEQFF. The DNA for the CDR3 is TGCAGTGCTAGAGTCGGGAGTCGGGACAATGAGCAGTTCTTC.

In this sample, this clonotype turned up many times. The gene calls are TRBV29-1 and TRBJ1-1, with D unresolved. Germline CDR1 SQVTM, CDR2 ANQGSEA. This CDR3 has 13 residues. V lost 6 bases and J 0 bases, leaving 11 bases between the germline ends. Written as DNA, the CDR3 is TGCAGCGTCCTTAGGCGGTTGAACACTGAAGCTTTCTTT. This gives the protein CSVLRRLNTEAFF.

This chain joins TRBV20-1 and TRBJ2-6, with 9 bases matching TRBD2. The V gene end was trimmed by 1 base and the J gene end by 3 bases; junction bases not matched to a gene: 4. Germline lookup yields CDR1 DFQATT and CDR2 SNEGSKA (reference sequence). The CDR3 totals 16 residues. The CDR3 DNA reads TGCAGTGCTAGAGCGTTAGCGGGAGATGGGGCCAACGTCCTGACTTTC. It is translated as CSARALAGDGANVLTF.

This clonotype was seen a few times. The chain links TRBV7-6 to TRBJ2-2, with 7 bases fitting TRBD1. CDR1 SGHVS and CDR2 FNYEAQ come from the germline V gene. The CDR3 runs to 17 residues. Trimming removed 5 bases from V and 0 bases from J; junction bases left unmatched: 9. CDR3 in DNA: TGTGCCAGCAGCCCCGGCACGGGACAGACGAACACCGGGGAGCTGTTTTTT. Protein: CASSPGTGQTNTGELFF.

This clonotype was observed a few times. The CDR3 DNA sequence: TGTGCCACCAGCAGAGCTCGGGAGAGTGGCGATACGCAGTATTTT. Encoded protein: CATSRARESGDTQYF. V gene TRBV15 combines with J gene TRBJ2-3; TRBD2 might be the D (6 bases). Germline V CDR1 and CDR2: LNHNV, YYDKDF (reference sequence). The germline V and J ends were trimmed by 1 base and 6 bases, with 14 bases remaining between them. This CDR3 region has 15 residues.

This clonotype was seen a handful of times. The chain couples TRBV5-1 to TRBJ1-4; D not certain. The CDR3 runs to 14 residues. CDR1 SGHRS and CDR2 YFSETQ come from the germline V gene. V was pared by 5 bases and J by 0 bases, with 8 bases between. CDR3 protein: CASRVATTNEKLFF. For the CDR3, the DNA is TGCGCCAGCAGGGTCGCAACAACTAATGAAAAACTGTTTTTT.

This chain joins TRBV6-2 or TRBV6-3 and TRBJ2-7; 8 bases are a match to TRBD2. CDR3 size: 13 residues. After removal of 5 bases from V and 3 bases from J, the junction contained 3 bases not matched to a gene. Germline CDR1 MNHEY, CDR2 SVGEGT. The CDR3 sequence: CASSGSGNYEQYF. The CDR3 DNA reads TGTGCCAGCAGTGGTAGCGGGAACTACGAGCAGTACTTC.

CDR3 DNA: TGTGCCAGCACCCGTCGGACAGGGGTAATTAATTCACCCCTCCACTTT. Translation: CASTRRTGVINSPLHF. V usage is TRBV27 and J usage is TRBJ1-6; 9 bases map to TRBD1. Germline CDR1 and CDR2: MNHEY and SMNVEV (reference sequence). V gave up 7 bases and J gave up 6 bases; unmatched junction bases: 10. The CDR3 runs 16 residues.

This clonotype has a handful of counts. This rearrangement joins TRBV10-3 to TRBJ1-5, with D unclear. Germline values: CDR1 ENHRY, CDR2 SYGVKD. Trimming cost V 3 bases and J 5 bases, with 8 bases left between them. The length of the CDR3 is 13 residues. CDR3 nucleotides: TGTGCCATCAGTGACAGCCGGGATCAGCCCCAGCATTTT. Encoded protein: CAISDSRDQPQHF.

V and J are TRBV2 and TRBJ2-6, with no clear D. The CDR3 is 17 residues long. Deletions cut 4 bases from V and 0 bases from J, with 13 bases between. Germline CDR1 SNHLY, CDR2 FYNNEI. In nucleotides, the CDR3 is TGTGCCAGCAGTGGGCAACCACTCCTCTCTGGGGCCAACGTCCTGACTTTC. It encodes CASSGQPLLSGANVLTF.

DNA for the CDR3: TGCGCCAGCAGCCAAGATTTCGGGCCCAATCAGCCCCAGCATTTT. Translated: CASSQDFGPNQPQHF. The J gene is TRBJ1-5, the V gene TRBV4-3; no clear D gene. This CDR3 is 15 amino acids long. Germline V CDR1 and CDR2: LGHNA, YSLEER. The V end lost 0 bases, the J end lost 3 bases, and 9 bases lay between the germline ends.

V usage is TRBV29-1 and J usage is TRBJ2-7; TRBD1 aligns across 11 bases. Germline lookup yields CDR1 SQVTM and CDR2 ANQGSEA. With V trimmed by 7 bases and J by 2 bases, 7 bases remained unmatched. The CDR3 is made up of 14 amino acids. For the CDR3, the DNA is TGCAGCGCCGGCGCGGGACAGGGGGCCTACGAGCAGTACTTC. As protein: CSAGAGQGAYEQYF.

This chain connects TRBV7-9 to TRBJ2-5; unclear D gene. The ends were cut back, 6 bases at V and 5 bases at J, with 10 bases in the middle. Germline V gene data show CDR1 as SEHNR and CDR2 as FQNEAQ (reference sequence). The length of the CDR3 is 12 residues. The CDR3 coding sequence is TGTGCCAGCAGTCCTTTCATGGAGACCCAGTACTTC. Encoded protein: CASSPFMETQYF.

This clonotype was detected many times. The rearrangement uses TRBV29-1 and TRBJ2-7; D not resolved. Germline values: CDR1 SQVTM, CDR2 ANQGSEA. The CDR3 is 12 residues long. V shed 5 bases and J shed 2 bases, with 10 bases lying between them. The CDR3 region is CSVSDLAYEQYF. DNA of the CDR3: TGCAGCGTTTCCGACTTAGCCTACGAGCAGTACTTC.

This chain links TRBV3-1 with TRBJ2-7; perhaps TRBD2 as D (5 bases). The CDR3 runs to 14 residues. Germline values: CDR1 LGHDT, CDR2 YNNKEL (reference sequence). The V gene lost 3 bases and the J gene lost 2 bases, with 11 bases spanning the gap. The CDR3 protein is CASSQDGVAYEQYF. The CDR3 DNA follows: TGTGCCAGCAGCCAGGACGGGGTCGCCTACGAGCAGTACTTC.

The chain joins TRBV12-3 or TRBV12-4 to TRBJ2-7; 10 bases line up with TRBD1. The J segment lost 4 bases and the V segment lost 2 bases, leaving 5 bases of the junction unmatched. CDR3 size: 15 residues. DNA for the CDR3: TGTGCCAGCAGTTTAATGGACAGGGGGTCGTACGAGCAGTACTTC. It translates to CASSLMDRGSYEQYF.

This clonotype was observed a handful of times. The chain has TRBV7-8 and TRBJ1-1, with 7 positions matching TRBD1. J was trimmed by 6 bases and V by 8 bases; bases with no gene match: 9. Germline V CDR1 and CDR2: SGHVS, FQNEAQ. CDR3 length: 13 amino acids. CDR3 in amino acids: CASRLGTAAEAFF. The CDR3 DNA sequence: TGTGCCAGCCGATTGGGGACAGCCGCTGAAGCTTTCTTT.

V is TRBV7-8 and J is TRBJ2-3; 12 nucleotides align to TRBD2. Germline-derived CDR1 and CDR2 are SGHVS and FQNEAQ. V was clipped by 4 bases and J by 6 bases; unmatched bases: 11. This CDR3 is 17 amino acids long. CDR3 amino acids: CASSSLSTSGRTDTQYF. CDR3 bases: TGTGCCAGCAGCTCACTGTCGACTAGCGGGAGAACGGATACGCAGTATTTT.

The rearrangement uses TRBV24-1 and TRBJ2-3; 9 positions agree with TRBD1. Trimming took 5 bases from V and 2 from J; bases not matched to a gene: 16. The CDR3 totals 19 residues. Germline lookup yields CDR1 KGHDR and CDR2 SFDVKD. This chain's CDR3 is CATSGLGITGTGTTDTQYF. The CDR3 DNA sequence: TGTGCCACCAGTGGTCTTGGAATTACCGGGACAGGGACCACAGATACGCAGTATTTT.

The chain has TRBV6-1 and TRBJ1-5; no definite D call. The CDR3 runs to 12 residues. In germline, CDR1 is MNHNS, CDR2 SASEGT. Trimming removed 6 bases at V and 4 bases at J, with 7 bases between. The CDR3 spells CASRVRNQPQHF. The CDR3 nucleotides are TGTGCCAGCAGGGTTCGGAATCAGCCCCAGCATTTT.

The V gene is TRBV20-1, the J gene TRBJ2-7; 8 bases match TRBD2. This CDR3 has 15 residues. The germline CDR1 and CDR2 sequences are DFQATT and SNEGSKA (reference sequence). J lost 2 bases, V lost 0 bases, and 6 bases had no gene match. This chain's CDR3 is CSARDSGTSPYEQYF. CDR3 coding DNA: TGCAGTGCTAGAGATAGCGGGACTTCACCCTACGAGCAGTACTTC.

The sample holds many counts of this clonotype. The gene calls are TRBV7-2 and TRBJ2-7; no clear D gene. CDR3 size: 13 residues. Germline CDR1 reads SGHTA; CDR2 reads FQGNSA. Trimming cost V 3 bases and J 3 bases, with 9 bases left between them. The CDR3 DNA reads TGTGCCAGCAGCTTCCCTAGTGACTACGAGCAGTACTTC. Translating it yields CASSFPSDYEQYF.

This clonotype was seen more than once but under ten times. This chain links TRBV29-1 with TRBJ2-7; 9 bases line up with TRBD2. The CDR3 spans 14 residues. The germline V gene encodes CDR1 SQVTM and CDR2 ANQGSEA. J was trimmed by 5 bases and V by 4 bases; bases with no gene match: 9. The CDR3 coding sequence is TGCAGCGTTGGGTGGCGCGGGAGGGCCAACGAGCAGTACTTC. Amino acids: CSVGWRGRANEQYF.